A selection of T cell receptor beta chains follows, all from one sample in a study of blood T cell repertoires in COVID-19. Assay used: immunoSEQ multiplex PCR; TCRdb lists only in-frame clones, some missing. This sample has 310,000 or so clones, with approximately 90% found just once. The sample taken for sequencing was peripheral blood. These receptors were obtained from a woman aged 45 to 65 who had recovered from COVID-19. Both conserved end residues are part of each CDR3. The D gene is left open where the match is weak. Expanded clones are given a class, and other clones once, few, many or no size at all.

TRBD1	15	.	TRBJ1-2	TRBV4-2	CASSQGWDRGYGYTF	TGTGCCAGCAGCCAAGGTTGGGACAGGGGCTATGGCTACACCTTC
TRBD1	15	.	TRBJ2-7	TRBV29-1	CSVEDRTGASYEQYF	TGCAGCGTTGAAGACCGGACAGGGGCCTCCTACGAGCAGTACTTC
.	14	.	TRBJ2-5	TRBV19	CASSVTATQETQYF	TGTGCCAGTAGTGTTACCGCGACTCAAGAGACCCAGTACTTC
.	16	.	TRBJ2-2	TRBV7-8	CASSPQGRSNTGELFF	TGTGCCAGCAGCCCCCAGGGGCGGTCCAACACCGGGGAGCTGTTTTTT
.	12	.	TRBJ2-7	TRBV6-2/TRBV6-3	CASSYNRYEQYF	TGTGCCAGCAGTTACAACAGGTACGAGCAGTACTTC
.	15	.	TRBJ1-1	TRBV6-2/TRBV6-3	CASSYRGAMNTEAFF	TGTGCCAGCAGTTACCGTGGGGCTATGAACACTGAAGCTTTCTTT
TRBD1	15	.	TRBJ2-7	TRBV4-2	CASSQGDRGDNEQYF	TGTGCCAGCAGCCAGGGGGACAGGGGTGATAACGAGCAGTACTTC
.	17	few	TRBJ1-1	TRBV12-5	CASGLAMTRGGNTEAFF	TGTGCTAGTGGTTTGGCCATGACGCGGGGAGGGAACACTGAAGCTTTCTTT
TRBD2	16	once	TRBJ2-3	TRBV10-3	CAISEGTSGSTDTQYF	TGTGCCATCAGTGAGGGGACTAGCGGGAGCACAGATACGCAGTATTTT
.	16	.	TRBJ2-7	TRBV18	CASSPTSQGRTYEQYF	TGTGCCAGCTCACCAACTTCGCAGGGCCGGACCTACGAGCAGTACTTC
.	17	.	TRBJ1-2	TRBV21-1	CASSETVIAGPFYGYTF	TGTGCCAGCAGCGAAACGGTTATCGCAGGGCCATTCTATGGCTACACCTTC
.	13	.	TRBJ1-2	TRBV6-5	CASSYSTDYGYTF	TGTGCCAGCAGTTACTCGACAGACTATGGCTACACCTTC
TRBD1	16	.	TRBJ1-5	TRBV5-1	CASSGDRGKGNQPQHF	TGCGCCAGCAGCGGGGACAGGGGGAAAGGCAATCAGCCCCAGCATTTT
TRBD2	14	.	TRBJ2-1	TRBV19	CASRGLPTNNEQFF	TGTGCCAGTAGGGGACTACCTACAAACAATGAGCAGTTCTTC
TRBD1	15	.	TRBJ1-2	TRBV5-4	CASSPSTGNVYGYTF	TGTGCCAGCAGCCCCTCGACAGGGAATGTATATGGCTACACCTTC
TRBD1	15	.	TRBJ1-2	TRBV19	CASSRRQGAHYGYTF	TGTGCCAGTAGTAGGAGGCAGGGGGCTCACTATGGCTACACCTTC
TRBD1	17	.	TRBJ2-1	TRBV27	CASSFLLGRTGVNEQFF	TGTGCCAGCAGTTTTTTACTTGGCAGGACAGGGGTAAATGAGCAGTTCTTC
.	14	.	TRBJ2-7	TRBV7-2	CASSLGGPGHEQYF	TGTGCCAGCAGCTTAGGGGGGCCAGGACACGAGCAGTACTTC